The rows below give T cell receptor beta chains drawn from one sample of a study of blood T cells in healthy people across ages. TCRdb itself ran the 5' RACE reads through MiXCR, one entry per CDR3 protein. The sample lists 1.5 million to 2 million distinct CDR3 sequences, around 48% occurring once. The material sequenced was blood. These receptors were obtained from a woman between 35 and 50 years old in good health. Each CDR3 is given with its conserved first and last residue. The D gene is left open where the match is weak. For some rows the clone size is stated as once, few or many, or as a class when expanded; others skip it.

size	J	V	D	CDR3	DNA
NA	TRBJ2-5	TRBV9	NA	CASSAKGGGAGETQYF	TGTGCCAGCAGCGCGAAAGGTGGGGGAGCGGGAGAGACCCAGTACTTC
NA	TRBJ2-7	TRBV6-6	TRBD2	CASSLQTSGAGEQYF	TGTGCCAGCAGCTTACAGACTAGCGGGGCGGGGGAGCAGTACTTC
NA	TRBJ1-2	TRBV28	NA	CASTPWEGGDGYTF	TGTGCCAGCACCCCCTGGGAGGGAGGCGATGGCTACACCTTC
few	TRBJ2-7	TRBV12-3/TRBV12-4	NA	CASSFMVGDRSYEQYF	TGTGCCAGCAGTTTTATGGTTGGGGATCGCTCCTACGAGCAGTACTTC
NA	TRBJ2-3	TRBV20-1	TRBD2	CSAGRLAGDTDTQYF	TGCAGTGCTGGACGACTAGCGGGCGACACAGATACGCAGTATTTT
NA	TRBJ1-2	TRBV6-2/TRBV6-3	NA	CASSPGHRGSNYGYTF	TGTGCCAGCAGTCCGGGACACCGGGGGTCTAACTATGGCTACACCTTC
once	TRBJ1-1	TRBV28	NA	CASSPSNAGYTEAFF	TGTGCCAGCAGCCCAAGCAACGCAGGTTACACTGAAGCTTTCTTT
many	TRBJ2-5	TRBV6-6	NA	CASSSPRQETQYF	TGTGCCAGCAGTTCCCCCCGCCAAGAGACCCAGTACTTC
NA	TRBJ2-5	TRBV24-1	NA	CATSDPGQTLQETQYF	TGTGCCACCAGTGACCCAGGACAGACCTTACAAGAGACCCAGTACTTC
few	TRBJ2-3	TRBV10-3	TRBD1	CAISSTGGYTDTQYF	TGTGCCATCAGTTCCACAGGGGGATACACAGATACGCAGTATTTT
NA	TRBJ2-1	TRBV7-9	NA	CASSPVASEYYNEQFF	TGTGCCAGCAGCCCCGTGGCTAGCGAGTACTACAATGAGCAGTTCTTC
NA	TRBJ2-1	TRBV6-2/TRBV6-3	TRBD2	CASRSSGGRSEQFF	TGTGCCAGCCGTTCTAGCGGGGGGAGAAGTGAGCAGTTCTTC
many	TRBJ2-4	TRBV20-1	NA	CSARPGAKNIQYF	TGCAGTGCTAGACCGGGAGCCAAAAACATTCAGTACTTC
NA	TRBJ2-1	TRBV5-1	NA	CASSSQTGIEQFF	TGCGCCAGCAGCTCCCAAACAGGGATTGAGCAGTTCTTC
NA	TRBJ2-5	TRBV5-5	TRBD2	CASTAGGRQETQYF	TGTGCCAGCACGGCGGGGGGCCGACAAGAGACCCAGTACTTC
NA	TRBJ2-5	TRBV29-1	NA	CSVDRDWLKETQYF	TGCAGCGTTGACAGGGATTGGTTAAAAGAGACCCAGTACTTC
NA	TRBJ2-3	TRBV18	TRBD2	CASSPPGLAGGYTDTQYF	TGTGCCAGCTCACCACCGGGACTAGCGGGGGGTTACACAGATACGCAGTATTTT
NA	TRBJ2-1	TRBV10-3	NA	CAISEGGYNEQFF	TGTGCCATCAGTGAGGGCGGTTACAATGAGCAGTTCTTC